The next 30 T cell receptor beta chains were all read from a single sample in a study of patients and donors after allogeneic stem cell transplantation. Each CDR3 protein gets one entry after TCRdb re-called the RT-PCR reads with MiXCR. Seen here are about 89,000 distinct CDR3 sequences, 45% to 50% observed once, and the top ten hold about 58%. The sample comprised blood, either unsorted or a sorted T cell fraction (not recorded which). The receptors here all came from a human donor who was either an allogeneic HSCT recipient or a stem cell or donor lymphocyte infusion donor (not recorded which). It is not recorded whose cells these are; they may come from a transplant donor.

In regard to this clonotype: The missing conserved phenylalanine or tryptophan at the end of this CDR3 makes a read error likely. The chain joins TRBV28 to TRBJ1-5; D might be TRBD1 (6 bases). Germline CDR1 reads MDHEN; CDR2 reads SYDVKM. The CDR3 length is 14 residues. Deletions cut 5 bases from V and 7 bases from J, with 15 bases between. In nucleotides, the CDR3 is TGTGCCAGCAGTCCGGGACATCCGATCCAGCCCCAGCATTAT. Its protein is CASSPGHPIQPQHY.

V gene TRBV12-3 or TRBV12-4 combines with J gene TRBJ1-2, with 8 positions matching TRBD1. The CDR3 runs 13 residues. V shed 2 bases and J 8 bases; nucleotides not matched to a gene: 4. The CDR3: CASSLQGARGYTF. CDR3 nucleotide sequence: TGTGCCAGCAGTTTACAGGGGGCGAGAGGCTACACCTTC.

This chain links TRBV6-2 or TRBV6-3 with TRBJ2-3; the match to TRBD1 covers 11 bases. The junction had 8 bases not matched to a gene; V was cut back by 4 bases and J by 5 bases. Germline values: CDR1 MNHEY, CDR2 SVGEGT. This CDR3 spans 16 amino acids. CDR3 sequence: CASSFPRTGGVDTQYF. The CDR3 nucleotides are TGTGCCAGCAGTTTTCCCCGGACAGGGGGCGTAGATACGCAGTATTTT.

V is TRBV20-1 and J is TRBJ1-5; 7 positions match TRBD1. Germline loops: CDR1 DFQATT, CDR2 SNEGSKA (reference sequence). The CDR3 loop spans 16 amino acids. The V and J ends lost 5 bases and 4 bases, in that order; junction bases with no gene match: 14. CDR3 protein: CSAVDRAESGNQPQHF. CDR3 sequence (DNA): TGCAGTGCTGTCGACAGGGCCGAATCGGGAAATCAGCCCCAGCATTTT.

This chain connects TRBV4-1 to TRBJ1-1, with D possibly TRBD1 on 6 matching bases. Trimming removed 3 bases from V and 5 bases from J, with 13 bases in between. CDR1 MGHRA and CDR2 YSYEKL come from the germline V gene. The CDR3 loop spans 14 amino acids. CDR3 amino acids: CASSHLNRETEAFF. DNA of the CDR3: TGCGCCAGCAGCCACCTAAACAGGGAGACTGAAGCTTTCTTT.

The chain has TRBV7-2 and TRBJ2-1; TRBD2 matches at 9 bases. Germline CDR1 SGHTA, CDR2 FQGNSA. J gave up 4 bases and V 1 base, and 5 bases lay outside the gene matches. This CDR3 has 16 residues. CDR3 in amino acids: CASSLDASGIYNEQFF. CDR3 bases: TGTGCCAGCAGCTTAGATGCTAGCGGGATTTACAATGAGCAGTTCTTC.

V gene TRBV28 combines with J gene TRBJ2-7; possible D gene TRBD1, 6 bases. Germline-derived CDR1 and CDR2 are MDHEN and SYDVKM. Trimming cost V 6 bases and J 0 bases, with 15 bases left between them. The CDR3 consists of 15 residues. The CDR3 region is CASRGAEASSYEQYF. The DNA for the CDR3 is TGTGCCAGCAGGGGGGCGGAGGCAAGCTCCTACGAGCAGTACTTC.

The chain has TRBV4-1 and TRBJ2-5; D perhaps matches TRBD2 (6 bases). V dropped 4 bases and J dropped 5 bases, with 23 bases sitting between them. Per the germline V gene, CDR1 is MGHRA and CDR2 is YSYEKL. The CDR3 has 17 amino acids. For the CDR3, the DNA is TGCGCCAGCAGCCGAAACGAGGGACTTTTAATAGGGGAGACCCAGTACTTC. Residues: CASSRNEGLLIGETQYF.

This clonotype occurred once. CDR3 loop: CASSYSSGQPQHF. In DNA, the CDR3 is TGTGCCAGCAGTTACTCCTCGGGACAGCCCCAGCATTTT. V gene TRBV6-5 combines with J gene TRBJ1-5; unclear D gene. This CDR3 region has 13 residues. CDR1 is MNHEY and CDR2 is SVGAGI in the germline V gene. V was shortened by 0 bases and J by 7 bases, with 7 bases between the two germline ends.

This clonotype was recorded a few times. The CDR3 region is CASSTGQARGYTF. In DNA form, the CDR3 reads TGTGCCAGCAGCACGGGACAGGCGCGTGGCTACACCTTC. V usage is TRBV7-2 and J usage is TRBJ1-2; 8 nucleotides agree with TRBD1. The ends lost 5 bases at V and 7 bases at J; junction bases unmatched: 6. Germline V gene lookup returns CDR1 SGHTA and CDR2 FQGNSA. The CDR3 loop spans 13 amino acids. Combining the CDR3 with reference TRBV7-2 and TRBJ1-2 gives the whole variable domain GAGVSQSPSNKVTEKGKDVELRCDPISGHTALYWYRQSLGQGLEFLIYFQGNSAPDKSGLPSDRFSAERTGGSVSTLTIQRTQQEDSAVYLCASSTGQARGYTFGSGTRLTVV.

V usage is TRBV4-3 and J usage is TRBJ1-3; no clear D gene. The CDR3 is 15 residues long. Trimming cost V 0 bases and J 0 bases, with 6 bases left between them. Germline CDR1 LGHNA, CDR2 YSLEER. The DNA for the CDR3 is TGCGCCAGCAGCCAAGATTCGAGCTCTGGAAACACCATATATTTT. Translating it yields CASSQDSSSGNTIYF.

This clonotype was seen a few times. This chain joins TRBV12-3 or TRBV12-4 and TRBJ1-2, with D unclear. The V end was cut by 3 bases, the J end by 2 bases, with 10 bases between. This CDR3 spans 14 amino acids. In nucleotides, the CDR3 is TGTGCCAGCAGTTTTAGCAGGACGAACTATGGCTACACCTTC. Translated: CASSFSRTNYGYTF.

The chain employs TRBV7-9 and TRBJ2-5; D unclear. The length of the CDR3 is 13 residues. V lost 3 bases to trimming and J lost 5 bases, with 10 bases between them. The germline gives CDR1 SEHNR, CDR2 FQNEAQ (reference sequence). The CDR3 sequence: CASSFERRETQYF. Here the CDR3 DNA reads TGTGCCAGCAGCTTTGAGCGTCGGGAGACCCAGTACTTC.

The rearrangement joins TRBV15 to TRBJ1-5; TRBD1 agrees at 7 bases. CDR1 and CDR2 (germline): LNHNV, YYDKDF (reference sequence). The length of the CDR3 is 15 residues. V was clipped by 6 bases and J by 4 bases; unmatched bases: 9. CDR3 in DNA: TGTGCCACCAGGCTTAGACAGGGCAAGAATCAGCCCCAGCATTTT. Protein sequence: CATRLRQGKNQPQHF.

V usage is TRBV6-5 and J usage is TRBJ1-6, with 7 bases fitting TRBD1. With 2 bases clipped from V and 0 bases from J, the junction kept 7 bases outside the gene matches. The germline CDR1 and CDR2 sequences are MNHEY and SVGAGI. The CDR3 runs to 18 residues. The CDR3 DNA sequence: TGTGCCAGCAGTTACGAGGCAGGGGGGAGCTCCTATAATTCACCCCTCCACTTT. Protein product: CASSYEAGGSSYNSPLHF.

Written as DNA, the CDR3 is TGTGCCAGCAGCACCGGACAGGGTTTGAATTCACCCCTCCACTTT. It translates to CASSTGQGLNSPLHF. The rearrangement joins TRBV7-2 to TRBJ1-6; TRBD1 matches 8 bases. CDR1 and CDR2 from the germline V gene are SGHTA and FQGNSA. There are 15 residues in the CDR3. V was clipped by 5 bases and J by 7 bases; unmatched bases: 7.

The V gene is TRBV18, the J gene TRBJ1-1; unclear D gene. The CDR3 runs 14 residues. The V end was cut by 0 bases, the J end by 1 base, with 6 bases between. Per germline, CDR1 KGHSH and CDR2 LQKENI. The CDR3 spells CASSPPVRNTEAFF. CDR3 coding DNA: TGTGCCAGCTCACCACCGGTCAGGAACACTGAAGCTTTCTTT.

The chain carries TRBV2 and TRBJ1-3; no definite D call. Germline CDR1 is SNHLY and CDR2 is FYNNEI. The CDR3 runs 12 residues. The ends were cut back, 4 bases at V and 3 bases at J, with 4 bases in the middle. The CDR3 DNA reads TGTGCCAGCAGTGGGGATGGAAACACCATATATTTT. It is translated as CASSGDGNTIYF.

The rearrangement links TRBV6-2 or TRBV6-3 to TRBJ1-5; D possibly corresponds to TRBD1 (6 bases). CDR1 is MNHEY and CDR2 is SVGEGT in the germline V gene. V was cut by 5 bases and J by 1 base, with 15 bases left in between. The CDR3 length is 16 residues. The CDR3 spells CASSEETGGSNQPQHF. In nucleotides, the CDR3 is TGTGCCAGCAGTGAAGAGACAGGCGGGAGCAATCAGCCCCAGCATTTT.

This clonotype was observed a few times. The V gene is TRBV5-6, the J gene TRBJ1-2; perhaps TRBD1 as D (5 bases). V lost 0 bases, J lost 8 bases, and 11 bases lay in between. This CDR3 is 13 amino acids long. The germline gives CDR1 SGHDT, CDR2 YYEEEE. DNA of the CDR3: TGTGCCAGCAGCTTGGTAGGGGCGCAGGGCTACACCTTC. This encodes CASSLVGAQGYTF.

This clonotype appeared a single time. The V call is TRBV20-1, the J call TRBJ2-5, with D perhaps matching TRBD1 (5 bases). V lost 3 bases and J lost 5, with 13 bases in between. The CDR3 is 13 amino acids. Germline values: CDR1 DFQATT, CDR2 SNEGSKA (reference sequence). CDR3: CSASDSNPETQYF. The CDR3 bases are TGCAGTGCTAGCGACAGTAATCCTGAGACCCAGTACTTC.

The V and J genes are TRBV7-9 and TRBJ1-1; D ambiguous. The CDR3 is 13 residues long. Germline V gene data show CDR1 as SEHNR and CDR2 as FQNEAQ (reference sequence). The ends were cut back, 5 bases at V and 1 base at J, with 8 bases in the middle. The CDR3 spells CASSDGRNTEAFF. The CDR3 nucleotides are TGTGCCAGCAGCGACGGGAGGAACACTGAAGCTTTCTTT. Complete variable domain (other parts from reference TRBV7-9 and TRBJ1-1): DTGVSQNPRHKITKRGQNVTFRCDPISEHNRLYWYRQTLGQGPEFLTYFQNEAQLEKSRLLSDRFSAERPKGSFSTLEIQRTEQGDSAMYLCASSDGRNTEAFFGQGTRLTVV.

DNA for the CDR3: TGTGCCAGCAGTTTTGACAGTAGCACAGATACGCAGTATTTT. Protein sequence: CASSFDSSTDTQYF. This chain connects TRBV28 to TRBJ2-3; D perhaps matches TRBD1 (5 bases). With 3 bases removed from V and 0 bases from J, the gap between germline ends came to 7 bases. The CDR3 covers 14 residues. Germline CDR1 MDHEN, CDR2 SYDVKM. The whole variable domain, filled in from reference TRBV28 and TRBJ2-3, reads DVKVTQSSRYLVKRTGEKVFLECVQDMDHENMFWYRQDPGLGLRLIYFSYDVKMKEKGDIPEGYSVSREKKERFSLILESASTNQTSMYLCASSFDSSTDTQYFGPGTRLTVL.

The table lists this clonotype with a few counts. The chain joins TRBV28 to TRBJ1-5, with TRBD1 identical over 8 bases. The CDR3 spans 15 residues. J lost 5 bases, V lost 6 bases, and 9 bases had no gene match. CDR1 and CDR2 (germline): MDHEN, SYDVKM. The CDR3 nucleotides are TGTGCCAGCAGCTCCCCCACAGGGGGTTATCAGCCCCAGCATTTT. Protein product: CASSSPTGGYQPQHF.

This CDR3 reads CASSSPRRRGLTEAFF. CDR3 nucleotide sequence: TGCGCCAGCAGCTCCCCCCGTCGCAGGGGGCTGACTGAAGCTTTCTTT. This chain uses TRBV5-1 with TRBJ1-1; 8 positions match TRBD1. Per the germline V gene, CDR1 is SGHRS and CDR2 is YFSETQ. The V segment lost 3 bases and the J segment 5 bases; nucleotides outside the gene matches: 12. The CDR3 runs 16 residues.

This clonotype was seen more than once but under ten times. This chain uses TRBV7-8 with TRBJ1-2; D gene ambiguous. The CDR3 runs 14 residues. Trimming shortened V by 4 bases and J by 6 bases, and 15 bases separated the two germline ends. Germline V lookup: CDR1 SGHVS, CDR2 FQNEAQ. The CDR3 region has the DNA TGTGCCAGCAGCTCCGCCATTCACCCCGATGGCTACACCTTC. This sequence encodes CASSSAIHPDGYTF.

The chain links TRBV6-5 to TRBJ1-1; TRBD1 aligns across 9 bases. The CDR3 length is 16 residues. Losses at the gene ends were 0 bases for V and 4 bases for J; bases not matched to a gene: 6. Per germline, CDR1 MNHEY and CDR2 SVGAGI. CDR3 sequence: CASSYSGGQGGTEAFF. CDR3 coding DNA: TGTGCCAGCAGTTACTCGGGGGGACAGGGAGGCACTGAAGCTTTCTTT.

This chain uses TRBV20-1 with TRBJ1-1; D is possibly TRBD1 (6 bases). V was shortened by 1 base and J by 3 bases, with 18 bases between the two germline ends. The V gene's germline CDR1 is DFQATT and CDR2 SNEGSKA (reference sequence). This CDR3 has 16 residues. The CDR3 sequence: CSARGRGGTPDTEAFF. Written as DNA, the CDR3 is TGCAGTGCTAGAGGGAGAGGGGGGACCCCAGACACTGAAGCTTTCTTT.

V and J are TRBV20-1 and TRBJ2-4; 7 bases are a match to TRBD2. The CDR3 covers 13 residues. V shed 8 bases and J 8 bases; nucleotides not matched to a gene: 12. Germline V gene lookup returns CDR1 DFQATT and CDR2 SNEGSKA (reference sequence). As DNA, the CDR3 is TGCAGTACGCTGCCGGGAGCGGGGTACATTCAGTACTTC. Its protein product is CSTLPGAGYIQYF.

The chain carries TRBV20-1 and TRBJ1-4, with TRBD1 as a possible D gene (5 bases). V was clipped by 0 bases and J by 8 bases, with 10 bases between them. The CDR3 loop spans 13 amino acids. Germline values: CDR1 DFQATT, CDR2 SNEGSKA (reference sequence). CDR3 residues: CSARDATAEKLFF. The CDR3 DNA reads as TGCAGTGCTAGAGATGCGACAGCCGAAAAACTGTTTTTT.